The entry below describes one TCR beta chain. Its antigen is currently unknown. This entry belongs to a study of shared clonotypes between healthy human individuals. The unsorted samples had tens of millions of PBMCs used for genomic DNA. There are 15 residues in the CDR3. The germline V gene has CDR1 GTSNPN and CDR2 SVGIG (reference sequence). Trimming took off 0 bases at V and 5 bases at J, with 16 bases between the two ends. Every unsorted PBMC PCR replicate was loaded with 250 to 300 ng DNA, roughly 30,000 T cell genomes. DNA from unsorted PBMC was sequenced on ten immunoSEQ deep assay plates. The method was immunoSEQ multiplex PCR; TCRdb's version includes in-frame clones alone and lacks a portion of them. This table holds 490,000 or so clones, 79% found once. Points from the study as a whole: Only blood underwent sampling, and tissue repertoires likely differ.

This TCR derives from a middle-aged woman in good health. Some clones in this sample may be carry-over from other donors' samples. The sequenced sample was PBMCs. The chain has TRBV30 and TRBJ1-2; weak D call: TRBD1 (5 bases). CDR3 amino acids: CAWSVGRGLGYGYTF. CDR3 DNA sequence: TGTGCCTGGAGTGTAGGAAGGGGCTTGGGTTATGGCTACACCTTC.